This T cell receptor (beta chain) is from a study of T-cell memory formation after mild COVID-19. The overall study: Each donor largely had its own TCR clusters. Study-level results: Pre-infection memory held some responding clones, suggesting pre-existing cross-reactive T cells responded. The CD4+ clones that contracted clustered mainly within CM and EM, and the CD8+ clones concentrated in EMRA.

As regards this clonotype: The target antigen is unknown.

The CDR3 spans 15 residues. V was shortened by 1 base and J by 1 base, with 8 bases between the two germline ends. Germline CDR1 MGHRA, CDR2 YSYEKL. TCRdb fed the 5' RACE reads into MiXCR, producing one record per CDR3 protein. The table records some 150,000 distinct CDR3 sequences, roughly 24% of them present only once. The TCR sequence derives from an adult woman who had mild COVID-19 (a few samples of this study predate the infection). Cell type and time point are not known. Input material: PBMCs or a T cell subset sorted from them (not recorded which). The gene calls are TRBV4-1 and TRBJ2-1; D not certain. CDR3 protein: CASSQGQDSYNEQFF. The CDR3 bases are TGCGCCAGCAGCCAAGGTCAGGATTCCTACAATGAGCAGTTCTTC.